Shown below are 18 T cell receptor beta chains from a single sample sequenced in a study of blood T cell repertoires in COVID-19. Produced via immunoSEQ multiplex PCR; TCRdb's table is partial and in-frame only. The profile shows approximately 470,000 clones, roughly 88% of them singletons. Sequenced material: peripheral blood. Receptors were obtained from a human donor in a cohort sampled during active COVID-19.

This clone has just one count. The V gene is TRBV21-1, the J gene TRBJ2-5; TRBD2, the table's D call, lacks a check against the DNA. TRBV21-1 is marked as a pseudogene. The CDR3 extends over 13 amino acids. The CDR3 region is CASSTREAETQYF. The CDR3, as DNA: TGTGCCAGCAGCACTCGGGAGGCGGAGACCCAGTACTTC.

J is TRBJ1-2 and V is TRBV10-1, with unresolved D. The V end was cut by 0 bases, the J end by 6 bases, with 8 bases between. CDR1 and CDR2 (germline): WNHNN, SYGVQD (reference sequence). This CDR3 is built from 13 residues. The CDR3 region has the DNA TGCGCCAGCAGTGAGTCGAGGATGGATGGCTACACCTTC. Encoded protein: CASSESRMDGYTF.

This chain uses TRBV10-3 with TRBJ1-1, with 10 positions matching TRBD1. Germline CDR1 and CDR2: ENHRY and SYGVKD. This CDR3 contains 15 residues. After removal of 4 bases from V and 2 bases from J, the junction contained 4 bases not matched to a gene. DNA for the CDR3: TGTGCCATCAGTGGGACAGGGGGATCAAACACTGAAGCTTTCTTT. Translated: CAISGTGGSNTEAFF.

This clone was seen many times. This chain links TRBV5-4 with TRBJ1-2, with D unresolved. Germline CDR1 reads SGHNT; CDR2 reads YYREEE (reference sequence). The CDR3 totals 13 residues. V was cut by 6 bases and J by 8 bases, with 17 bases left in between. The CDR3 sequence: CASTRSGRGGYTF. CDR3 sequence (DNA): TGTGCCAGCACCCGGTCCGGTCGGGGAGGCTACACCTTC.

This clone appeared many times. V and J are TRBV5-1 and TRBJ2-7; TRBD1 might be the D (6 bases). V lost 0 bases to trimming and J lost 6 bases, with 10 bases between them. CDR3 length: 13 amino acids. Looked up from germline, CDR1 is SGHRS and CDR2 is YFSETQ. CDR3 in DNA: TGCGCCAGCAGCTTGGCCCTCAGGGGCGAGCAGTACTTC. This gives the protein CASSLALRGEQYF.

The chain is built from TRBV18 and TRBJ2-7; the D is unclear. The CDR3 covers 12 residues. V lost 2 bases and J lost 5, with 7 bases in between. Germline CDR1 is KGHSH and CDR2 is LQKENI. The CDR3 loop reads CASSPITNEQYF. CDR3 nucleotides: TGTGCCAGCTCACCAATTACTAACGAGCAGTACTTC.

V and J are TRBV7-2 and TRBJ2-7; TRBD1 matches at 10 bases. Germline V CDR1 and CDR2: SGHTA, FQGNSA. CDR3 length: 15 amino acids. Trimming at V came to 6 bases and at J to 6 bases, leaving 11 bases not matched to a gene. CDR3 nucleotides: TGTGCCAGCAGGGGGACAGGGGTCCGGGGCTCCGAGCAGTACTTC. This sequence encodes CASRGTGVRGSEQYF. Supplemented by reference TRBV7-2 and TRBJ2-7, the full variable domain reads GAGVSQSPSNKVTEKGKDVELRCDPISGHTALYWYRQSLGQGLEFLIYFQGNSAPDKSGLPSDRFSAERTGGSVSTLTIQRTQQEDSAVYLCASRGTGVRGSEQYFGPGTRLTVT.

This rearrangement joins TRBV27 to TRBJ2-7; 8 bases match TRBD1. V shed 10 bases, J shed 2 bases, and the junction held 4 bases outside the gene matches. CDR1 is MNHEY, CDR2 SMNVEV, per germline (reference sequence). The CDR3 loop spans 12 amino acids. DNA of the CDR3: TGTGCCAAAGGACAGGGCCCCTACGAGCAGTACTTC. Translation gives CAKGQGPYEQYF.

This clone was seen only a few times. V and J are TRBV6-1 and TRBJ1-5, with D perhaps matching TRBD1 (6 bases). Per germline, CDR1 MNHNS and CDR2 SASEGT. Between the trimmed V and J ends, which lost 4 bases and 3 bases, there was a span of 16 bases. The CDR3 totals 16 residues. The CDR3 bases are TGTGCCAGCAGTGGATACAGGGCGATACACAATCAGCCCCAGCATTTT. It specifies CASSGYRAIHNQPQHF.

J is TRBJ1-1 and V is TRBV27; 10 bases are a match to TRBD1. Trimming cost V 6 bases and J 6 bases; bases outside gene matches: 1. CDR1 MNHEY and CDR2 SMNVEV come from the germline V gene (reference sequence). The CDR3 is made up of 12 amino acids. The CDR3 region is CASSGQGAEAFF. In DNA, the CDR3 is TGTGCCAGCAGCGGACAGGGGGCTGAAGCTTTCTTT.

The chain joins TRBV30 to TRBJ1-6; possibly TRBD1 for D (5 bases). Per germline, CDR1 GTSNPN and CDR2 SVGIG (reference sequence). CDR3 length equals 15 residues. Trimming cost V 3 bases and J 0 bases, with 9 bases left between them. The CDR3 nucleotides read TGTGCCTGGAGACAGGAAGGCTCCTATAATTCACCCCTCCACTTT. Its protein product is CAWRQEGSYNSPLHF.

The V and J genes are TRBV19 and TRBJ2-7, with a weak D call TRBD1 (7 bases). The CDR3 has 15 amino acids. Trimming took off 4 bases at V and 3 bases at J, with 16 bases between the two ends. Germline V gives CDR1 LNHDA, CDR2 SQIVND (reference sequence). CDR3 nucleotides: TGTGCCAGTAGTAAGGGGGCGGACTATTACTACGAGCAGTACTTC. Protein product: CASSKGADYYYEQYF.

The chain recombines TRBV10-3 with TRBJ1-6; 9 bases line up with TRBD1. The CDR3 has 15 residues. The germline V gene has CDR1 ENHRY and CDR2 SYGVKD. With 4 bases clipped from V and 7 bases from J, the junction kept 5 bases outside the gene matches. The CDR3 reads CAISGGDRDNSPLHF. In DNA form, the CDR3 reads TGTGCCATCAGTGGGGGGGACAGGGACAATTCACCCCTCCACTTT.

The J gene is TRBJ2-2, the V gene TRBV18, with 12 nucleotides matching TRBD2. The CDR3 consists of 17 residues. Losses at the gene ends were 0 bases for V and 2 bases for J; bases not matched to a gene: 1. Germline V gene lookup returns CDR1 KGHSH and CDR2 LQKENI. CDR3 sequence reads: CASSPPGLAGNTGELFF. CDR3 sequence (DNA): TGTGCCAGCTCACCACCTGGACTAGCGGGAAACACCGGGGAGCTGTTTTTT.

V is TRBV2 and J is TRBJ2-7; 12 nucleotides agree with TRBD2. The CDR3 extends over 13 amino acids. Looked up from germline, CDR1 is SNHLY and CDR2 is FYNNEI. V lost 4 bases and J lost 7; bases outside the gene matches: 2. The chain's CDR3 is CASSAGLAGEQYF. The CDR3 DNA follows: TGTGCCAGCAGTGCCGGACTAGCGGGAGAGCAGTACTTC.

The V call is TRBV7-2, the J call TRBJ2-7; 10 bases fit TRBD1. CDR3 size: 15 residues. Germline V gene sequence: CDR1 SGHTA, CDR2 FQGNSA. The trim removed 5 bases at V and 2 bases at J, leaving 6 bases unmatched. The DNA of the CDR3 is TGTGCCAGCAGCGCCCCCGGGACAGGGGCCTACGAGCAGTACTTC. It encodes CASSAPGTGAYEQYF. Full variable domain (remainder filled in from reference TRBV7-2 and TRBJ2-7): GAGVSQSPSNKVTEKGKDVELRCDPISGHTALYWYRQSLGQGLEFLIYFQGNSAPDKSGLPSDRFSAERTGGSVSTLTIQRTQQEDSAVYLCASSAPGTGAYEQYFGPGTRLTVT.

This clone appeared a few times. The gene calls are TRBV7-8 and TRBJ2-2; TRBD2 matches at 13 bases. Germline CDR1 SGHVS, CDR2 FQNEAQ. Unmatched junction bases numbered 5, after V lost 4 bases and J lost 6 bases. The CDR3 sequence is 16 residues long. The CDR3, as DNA: TGTGCCAGCAGCTCGAGTACTAGCGGGAGGGCCGGGGAGCTGTTTTTT. It encodes CASSSSTSGRAGELFF.

This clone turned up a few times. This rearrangement joins TRBV12-3 or TRBV12-4 to TRBJ2-7, with D possibly matching TRBD2 (5 bases). The germline V and J ends were trimmed by 3 bases and 5 bases, with 11 bases remaining between them. The CDR3 covers 13 residues. The CDR3 nucleotides are TGTGCCAGCAGTTTCGATAGCGACCACGAGCAGTACTTC. Its translation is CASSFDSDHEQYF.